The 28 T cell receptor beta chains reported below all come from one sample, sequenced in a study of cytomegalovirus exposure and HLA in healthy donors. Assay: immunoSEQ multiplex PCR; the TCRdb copy retains only in-frame clones and omits some. The repertoire consists of 110,000 to 150,000 clones, with approximately 91% occurring once and the leading ten covering approximately 0.7%. The sequenced sample was PBMCs. The receptors were sampled from a man younger than 30 in good health and CMV-seronegative.

The CDR3 DNA sequence: TGTGCCAGCAGCCGCGGATCTCAAGCTTTCTTT. It translates to CASSRGSQAFF. The chain joins TRBV2 to TRBJ1-1; unclear D gene. This CDR3 has 11 residues. Between the trimmed V and J ends, which lost 6 bases and 9 bases, there was a span of 11 bases. Germline assignment: CDR1 SNHLY and CDR2 FYNNEI.

This chain connects TRBV27 to TRBJ2-7; TRBD2 matches at 13 bases. This CDR3 contains 15 residues. Germline-derived CDR1 and CDR2 are MNHEY and SMNVEV (reference sequence). J lost 4 bases, V lost 3 bases, and 3 bases had no gene match. The CDR3 sequence: CASSLGTSGAYEQYV. CDR3 in DNA: TGTGCCAGCAGTTTGGGGACTAGCGGGGCGTACGAGCAGTACGTC.

V gene TRBV7-2 combines with J gene TRBJ2-7; D ambiguous. Trimming shortened V by 1 base and J by 2 bases, and 9 bases separated the two germline ends. This CDR3 is 14 amino acids long. From germline, CDR1 is SGHTA and CDR2 FQGNSA. Here the CDR3 DNA reads TGTGCCAGCAGCTTAGTTCTAGGAACCTACGAGCAGTACGTC. Translation gives CASSLVLGTYEQYV.

The V call is TRBV5-1, the J call TRBJ2-3, with 11 bases matching TRBD2. V was pared by 3 bases and J by 5 bases, with 2 bases of the junction left unmatched. Germline V gene data show CDR1 as SGHRS and CDR2 as YFSETQ. The CDR3 covers 14 residues. The CDR3 loop reads CASSSGTSGDTQYF. CDR3 bases: TGCGCCAGCAGCTCTGGGACTAGCGGAGATACGCAGTATTTT.

V usage is TRBV6-5 and J usage is TRBJ2-2, with TRBD1 identical over 8 bases. Losses at the gene ends were 2 bases for V and 2 bases for J; bases not matched to a gene: 1. The germline V gene encodes CDR1 MNHEY and CDR2 SVGAGI. CDR3 length: 15 amino acids. The CDR3 DNA sequence: TGTGCCAGCAGTTACGGGACAGGAAACACCGGGGAGCTGTTTTTT. Translation gives CASSYGTGNTGELFF.

V and J are TRBV7-9 and TRBJ1-2; D may be TRBD1 (6 bases). Germline values: CDR1 SEHNR, CDR2 FQNEAQ (reference sequence). This CDR3 comprises 12 residues. Trimming cost V 3 bases and J 8 bases, with 10 bases left between them. CDR3 DNA: TGTGCCAGCAGCTTGCAGGGGACGGGCTACACCTTC. It translates to CASSLQGTGYTF.

This clone is a singleton in its sample. The genes are TRBV27 and TRBJ1-1, with D perhaps TRBD1 (5 bases). This CDR3 is built from 14 residues. V dropped 1 base and J dropped 4 bases, with 10 bases sitting between them. Germline-derived CDR1 and CDR2 are MNHEY and SMNVEV (reference sequence). CDR3 loop: CASSLLRGGTEAFF. DNA of the CDR3: TGTGCCAGCAGTTTATTAAGGGGAGGCACTGAAGCTTTCTTT.

The chain links TRBV7-9 to TRBJ2-7; D is possibly TRBD1 (6 bases). Between the trimmed V and J ends, which lost 5 bases and 6 bases, there was a span of 14 bases. Germline CDR1 reads SEHNR; CDR2 reads FQNEAQ (reference sequence). The CDR3 extends over 13 amino acids. CDR3 sequence reads: CASSPETGPEQYV. CDR3 sequence (DNA): TGTGCCAGCAGCCCAGAGACAGGTCCCGAGCAGTACGTC.

J is TRBJ1-2 and V is TRBV19; the D is unclear. The CDR3 spans 14 residues. Germline CDR1 LNHDA, CDR2 SQIVND (reference sequence). Trimming took off 5 bases at V and 1 base at J, with 11 bases between the two ends. The CDR3 DNA reads TGTGCCAGTAGTTATTGGGCCCTTAACTATGGCTACACCTTC. Translating gives CASSYWALNYGYTF.

This rearrangement joins TRBV11-3 to TRBJ2-1; 10 bases are a match to TRBD1. The CDR3 sequence is 17 residues long. Trimming cost V 5 bases and J 6 bases; bases outside gene matches: 13. The germline CDR1 and CDR2 sequences are SGHNT and YENEEA. CDR3 loop: CASSMSPDRGAANEQFF. The CDR3 bases are TGTGCCAGCAGCATGAGCCCGGACAGGGGGGCAGCCAATGAGCAGTTCTTC.

The chain carries TRBV9 and TRBJ1-5; tentatively, D is TRBD1 (6 bases). V was clipped by 0 bases and J by 3 bases, with 10 bases between them. Per the germline V gene, CDR1 is SGDLS and CDR2 is YYNGEE. The CDR3 extends over 15 amino acids. The CDR3 region is CASSVGDKYNQPQHF. CDR3 coding DNA: TGTGCCAGCAGCGTAGGGGACAAATACAATCAGCCCCAGCATTTT.

This chain connects TRBV19 to TRBJ2-1; D possibly corresponds to TRBD1 (5 bases). V lost 4 bases and J lost 12, with 19 bases in between. Germline V CDR1 and CDR2: LNHDA, SQIVND (reference sequence). The CDR3 totals 14 residues. The CDR3 nucleotides are TGTGCCAGTAGTAGTAGACAGACAGAGTTCTTGCAGTTCTTC. Protein sequence: CASSSRQTEFLQFF. The whole variable domain, remainder taken from reference TRBV19 and TRBJ2-1, is DGGITQSPKYLFRKEGQNVTLSCEQNLNHDAMYWYRQDPGQGLRLIYYSQIVNDFQKGDIAEGYSVSREKKESFPLTVTSAQKNPTAFYLCASSSRQTEFLQFFGPGTRLTVL.

The chain carries TRBV27 and TRBJ2-1; 9 nucleotides line up with TRBD2. Looked up from germline, CDR1 is MNHEY and CDR2 is SMNVEV (reference sequence). The V segment lost 3 bases and the J segment 8 bases; nucleotides outside the gene matches: 8. The CDR3 totals 15 residues. The DNA for the CDR3 is TGTGCCAGCAGTTTCGCGAGCGGGGGGTTTTATGAGCAGTTCTTC. This translates into CASSFASGGFYEQFF.

This clone showed up just once. This rearrangement joins TRBV2 to TRBJ2-7, with 7 bases lining up with TRBD1. Per germline, CDR1 SNHLY and CDR2 FYNNEI. Trimming took 6 bases from V and 1 from J; bases not matched to a gene: 0. The CDR3 has 12 amino acids. The CDR3 is CASRGQSYEQYF. In nucleotides, the CDR3 is TGTGCCAGCAGGGGACAGTCCTACGAGCAGTACTTC.

This rearrangement joins TRBV2 to TRBJ2-2; no clear D gene. V lost 1 base and J lost 7, with 7 bases in between. Per the germline V gene, CDR1 is SNHLY and CDR2 is FYNNEI. This CDR3 spans 13 amino acids. The CDR3 spells CASSEVRGGELFF. The CDR3 region has the DNA TGTGCCAGCAGTGAAGTTCGCGGCGGGGAGCTGTTTTTT.

V is TRBV4-3 and J is TRBJ2-7; 10 bases match TRBD1. The CDR3 has 16 amino acids. With 0 bases clipped from V and 3 bases from J, the junction kept 5 bases outside the gene matches. The germline gives CDR1 LGHNA, CDR2 YSLEER. CDR3 bases: TGCGCCAGCAGCCAAGATCAGGGGACAGGGGTCTACGAGCAGTACGTC. Encoded protein: CASSQDQGTGVYEQYV.

The V call is TRBV7-9, the J call TRBJ2-1; 7 positions agree with TRBD1. CDR3 length equals 17 residues. With V trimmed by 5 bases and J by 6 bases, 16 bases remained unmatched. The germline V gene has CDR1 SEHNR and CDR2 FQNEAQ (reference sequence). The CDR3 nucleotides read TGTGCCAGCAGCCGCACCCAAGGACAGGCCGAGGGCAATGAGCAGTTCTTC. Its protein product is CASSRTQGQAEGNEQFF.

The V call is TRBV6-6, the J call TRBJ2-7, with TRBD2 matching over 10 bases. Germline CDR1 is MNHNY and CDR2 is SVGAGI (reference sequence). The CDR3 covers 16 residues. V lost 0 bases to trimming and J lost 4 bases; unmatched junction nucleotides: 6. CDR3 loop: CASSYSRASGGYEQYF. The CDR3 DNA reads as TGTGCCAGCAGTTACTCTCGGGCTAGCGGGGGTTACGAGCAGTACTTC.

The chain has TRBV20-1 and TRBJ2-7; 7 bases match TRBD1. Trimming removed 7 bases from V and 1 base from J; junction bases left unmatched: 1. Germline CDR1 is DFQATT and CDR2 is SNEGSKA (reference sequence). The CDR3 is 11 amino acids. This CDR3 reads CSGQGSYEQYF. The DNA of the CDR3 is TGCAGTGGACAGGGTTCCTACGAGCAGTACTTC.

The rearrangement uses TRBV13 and TRBJ2-1, with 7 positions matching TRBD2. From germline, CDR1 is PRHDT and CDR2 FYEKMQ (reference sequence). V was pared by 10 bases and J by 0 bases, with 9 bases of the junction left unmatched. The CDR3 length is 15 residues. The DNA for the CDR3 is TGTGCCACCACGCCGGGACTATCCTCCTACAATGAGCAGTTCTTC. It yields the protein CATTPGLSSYNEQFF.

V usage is TRBV20-1 and J usage is TRBJ1-6; no definite D call. The length of the CDR3 is 11 residues. Trimming stripped 6 bases from V and 10 bases from J, with 10 bases between. The germline V gene encodes CDR1 DFQATT and CDR2 SNEGSKA (reference sequence). CDR3 sequence reads: CSALYGSPLHF. The CDR3 coding sequence is TGCAGTGCCCTCTACGGGTCACCCCTCCACTTT.

The rearrangement links TRBV29-1 to TRBJ2-2; 9 bases are a match to TRBD2. Losses at the gene ends were 3 bases for V and 1 base for J; bases not matched to a gene: 6. The CDR3 is 16 amino acids. Germline CDR1 is SQVTM and CDR2 is ANQGSEA. CDR3 in amino acids: CSVDLAGVQNTGELFF. The CDR3 nucleotides read TGCAGCGTTGATTTAGCGGGAGTTCAGAACACCGGGGAGCTGTTTTTT.

V gene TRBV9 combines with J gene TRBJ2-7, with D possibly being TRBD1 (6 bases). In germline, CDR1 is SGDLS, CDR2 YYNGEE. The CDR3 is made up of 13 amino acids. Trimming took 3 bases from V and 11 from J, leaving 18 bases between them. The CDR3 protein is CASSAAQTGRKYF. The CDR3 DNA reads TGTGCCAGCAGCGCCGCCCAGACAGGCAGGAAGTACTTC.

The rearrangement uses TRBV9 and TRBJ2-7, with D possibly matching TRBD2 (6 bases). V dropped 4 bases and J dropped 0 bases, with 14 bases sitting between them. The CDR3 is 15 residues long. Germline V CDR1 and CDR2: SGDLS, YYNGEE. The CDR3 coding sequence is TGTGCCAGCAGCTTTACACGCGGGATCTCCTACGAGCAGTACTTC. Protein product: CASSFTRGISYEQYF.

The DNA for the CDR3 is TGCGCCAGCAGCTTGGCACAGGGATTAAAGACCCAGTACTTC. It yields the protein CASSLAQGLKTQYF. The rearrangement uses TRBV5-1 and TRBJ2-5, with D possibly being TRBD1 (6 bases). There are 14 residues in the CDR3. The germline CDR1 and CDR2 sequences are SGHRS and YFSETQ. V shed 0 bases and J shed 6 bases, with 12 bases lying between them.

The chain employs TRBV4-1 and TRBJ1-1, with D possibly matching TRBD1 (6 bases). CDR3 size: 18 residues. Germline CDR1 reads MGHRA; CDR2 reads YSYEKL. V shed 3 bases and J shed 4 bases, with 24 bases lying between them. For the CDR3, the DNA is TGCGCCAGCAGCCATTCGGTACAGGGAGGGTCCTGGGGCACTGAAGCTTTCTTT. This translates into CASSHSVQGGSWGTEAFF.

The chain combines TRBV6-4 with TRBJ2-1; 13 bases agree with TRBD2. Germline V gene data show CDR1 as MRHNA and CDR2 as SNTAGT. The CDR3 extends over 15 amino acids. V shed 6 bases and J 6 bases; nucleotides not matched to a gene: 5. The CDR3 DNA is TGTGCCAGCAGCACACTAGCGGGGGGGCTCAATGAGCAGTTCTTC. Translation gives CASSTLAGGLNEQFF.

The V gene is TRBV9, the J gene TRBJ1-1; possibly TRBD1 for D (5 bases). The CDR3 length is 14 residues. Germline CDR1 is SGDLS and CDR2 is YYNGEE. Trimming removed 4 bases from V and 5 bases from J, with 15 bases in between. This chain's CDR3 is CASSTRDLETEAFF. CDR3 DNA: TGTGCCAGCAGCACACGGGACTTAGAAACTGAAGCTTTCTTT.